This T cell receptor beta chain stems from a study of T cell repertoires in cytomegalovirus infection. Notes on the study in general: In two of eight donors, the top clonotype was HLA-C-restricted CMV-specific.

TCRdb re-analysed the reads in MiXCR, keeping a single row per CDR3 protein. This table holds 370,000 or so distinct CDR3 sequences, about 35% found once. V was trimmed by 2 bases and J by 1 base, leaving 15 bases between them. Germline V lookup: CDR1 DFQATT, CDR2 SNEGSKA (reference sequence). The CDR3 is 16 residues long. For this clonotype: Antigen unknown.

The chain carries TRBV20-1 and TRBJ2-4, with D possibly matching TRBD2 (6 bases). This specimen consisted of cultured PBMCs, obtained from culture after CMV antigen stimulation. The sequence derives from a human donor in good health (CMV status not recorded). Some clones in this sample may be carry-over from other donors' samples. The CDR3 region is CSARPLGRGAKNIQYF. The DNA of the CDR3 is TGCAGTGCTAGACCTCTCGGACGGGGGGCCAAAAACATTCAGTACTTC.